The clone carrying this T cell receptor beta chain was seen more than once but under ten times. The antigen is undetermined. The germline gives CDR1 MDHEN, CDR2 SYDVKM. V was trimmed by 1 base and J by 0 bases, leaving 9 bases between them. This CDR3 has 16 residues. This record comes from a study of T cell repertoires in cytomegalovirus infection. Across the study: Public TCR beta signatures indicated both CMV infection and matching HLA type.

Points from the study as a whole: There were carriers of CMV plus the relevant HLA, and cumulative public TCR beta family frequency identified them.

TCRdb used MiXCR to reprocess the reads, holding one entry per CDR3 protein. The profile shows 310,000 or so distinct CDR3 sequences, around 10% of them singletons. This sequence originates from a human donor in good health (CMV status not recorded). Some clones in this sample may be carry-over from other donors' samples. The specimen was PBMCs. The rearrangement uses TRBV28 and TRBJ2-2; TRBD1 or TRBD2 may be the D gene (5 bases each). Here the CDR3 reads CASSLLRGANTGELFF. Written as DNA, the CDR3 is TGTGCCAGCAGTTTATTACGGGGCGCGAACACCGGGGAGCTGTTTTTT.